The 16 T cell receptor beta chains listed next were all sequenced from one sample in a study of OX40 agonist ivuxolimab in advanced cancers. Sequenced by immunoSEQ multiplex PCR; TCRdb stores in-frame clones only, minus some. The sample includes 55,000 to 75,000 clones, about 89% seen only once; the top ten take 2% to 2.5%. The sample consisted of CD4+ or CD8+ T cells sorted from blood, taken in a trial of the OX40 agonist ivuxolimab. The receptors were sampled from an adult with an advanced solid tumor such as melanoma, head and neck, liver or kidney cancer.

This chain connects TRBV5-6 to TRBJ2-5; maybe TRBD2 (6 bases). The V end lost 3 bases, the J end lost 4 bases, and 16 bases lay between the germline ends. This CDR3 comprises 15 residues. The germline CDR1 and CDR2 sequences are SGHDT and YYEEEE. The CDR3 DNA sequence: TGTGCCAGCAGCTCCCGCCGGATGGGGGGAGAGACCCAGTACTTC. Translating it yields CASSSRRMGGETQYF.

This chain uses TRBV30 with TRBJ2-5; 7 nucleotides align to TRBD2. CDR3 size: 15 residues. The J segment lost 1 base and the V segment lost 0 bases, leaving 5 bases of the junction unmatched. The germline CDR1 and CDR2 sequences are GTSNPN and SVGIG (reference sequence). In DNA form, the CDR3 reads TGTGCCTGGAGTGTACATCAGCGGGGCCAAGAGACCCAGTACTTC. Its protein product is CAWSVHQRGQETQYF.

As for this clone: Within the sample, other DNA sequences also encode this same CDR3. The chain has TRBV27 and TRBJ2-1; 15 bases are shared with TRBD2. V gave up 5 bases and J gave up 9 bases; unmatched junction bases: 8. Germline CDR1 reads MNHEY; CDR2 reads SMNVEV (reference sequence). The CDR3 sequence is 16 residues long. This CDR3 reads CASSARGGLAGGEQFF. The CDR3, as DNA: TGTGCCAGCAGTGCTCGAGGGGGACTAGCGGGAGGTGAGCAGTTCTTC.

This clone appeared a single time. The chain is built from TRBV7-9 and TRBJ2-7; no firm D call. Trimming removed 5 bases at V and 0 bases at J, with 11 bases between. This CDR3 has 14 residues. Germline CDR1 and CDR2: SEHNR and FQNEAQ (reference sequence). In DNA, the CDR3 is TGTGCCAGCAGCCAAAACAGCTACTCCTACGAGCAGTACTTC. Translated, it gives CASSQNSYSYEQYF. Together with reference TRBV7-9 and TRBJ2-7, the CDR3 gives the full variable domain: DTGVSQNPRHKITKRGQNVTFRCDPISEHNRLYWYRQTLGQGPEFLTYFQNEAQLEKSRLLSDRFSAERPKGSFSTLEIQRTEQGDSAMYLCASSQNSYSYEQYFGPGTRLTVT.

The rearrangement links TRBV18 to TRBJ1-3; D not certain. The CDR3 runs to 13 residues. V lost 6 bases and J lost 4, with 10 bases in between. The germline CDR1 and CDR2 sequences are KGHSH and LQKENI. The CDR3: CASSYEEGNTIYF. CDR3 sequence (DNA): TGTGCCAGCTCCTACGAGGAGGGAAACACCATATATTTT.

The V and J genes are TRBV6-1 and TRBJ1-2, with D possibly TRBD1 on 6 matching bases. V dropped 6 bases and J dropped 5 bases, with 16 bases sitting between them. In germline, CDR1 is MNHNS, CDR2 SASEGT. This CDR3 region has 14 residues. The CDR3 DNA reads TGTGCCAGCAGGACCGGGGGCGCGGGGTATGGCTACACCTTC. This encodes CASRTGGAGYGYTF.

This chain joins TRBV10-3 and TRBJ1-1; a possible D gene is TRBD1 (6 bases). Per germline, CDR1 ENHRY and CDR2 SYGVKD. The CDR3 has 13 amino acids. V was pared by 7 bases and J by 1 base, with 10 bases between. The CDR3 spells CAITQGANTEAFF. DNA for the CDR3: TGTGCCATCACACAGGGAGCGAACACTGAAGCTTTCTTT.

This clone was seen once. This chain joins TRBV19 and TRBJ2-7; 12 positions match TRBD2. The CDR3 is made up of 16 amino acids. The V gene's germline CDR1 is LNHDA and CDR2 SQIVND (reference sequence). The J segment lost 3 bases and the V segment lost 4 bases, leaving 7 bases of the junction unmatched. CDR3 nucleotide sequence: TGTGCCAGTAGTACGTCTCTAGCGGGAGGGGACTACGAGCAGTACTTC. It specifies CASSTSLAGGDYEQYF.

This clone occurred a few times. The rearrangement uses TRBV25-1 and TRBJ1-1; D gene uncertain. V was pared by 2 bases and J by 2 bases, with 9 bases between. This CDR3 spans 14 amino acids. Per germline, CDR1 MGHDK and CDR2 SYGVNS. The CDR3 nucleotides are TGTGCCAGCAGTGAAGATATGGACAACACTGAAGCTTTCTTT. This encodes CASSEDMDNTEAFF. The whole variable domain, remainder taken from reference TRBV25-1 and TRBJ1-1, is EADIYQTPRYLVIGTGKKITLECSQTMGHDKMYWYQQDPGMELHLIHYSYGVNSTEKGDLSSESTVSRIRTEHFPLTLESARPSHTSQYLCASSEDMDNTEAFFGQGTRLTVV.

The V gene is TRBV6-1, the J gene TRBJ1-2, with D unresolved. Germline V CDR1 and CDR2: MNHNS, SASEGT. The CDR3 contains 12 residues. The germline V and J ends were trimmed by 3 bases and 2 bases, with 4 bases remaining between them. CDR3: CASSEGNYGYTF. DNA for the CDR3: TGTGCCAGCAGTGAGGGGAACTATGGCTACACCTTC.

The rearrangement uses TRBV6-6 and TRBJ2-7; D uncertain. CDR3 size: 12 residues. CDR1 and CDR2 from the germline V gene are MNHNY and SVGAGI (reference sequence). V shed 4 bases and J shed 7 bases, with 11 bases lying between them. The CDR3 is CASSFHSQEQYF. The CDR3 DNA reads TGTGCCAGCAGTTTCCACTCTCAAGAGCAGTACTTC.

J is TRBJ2-7 and V is TRBV9, with unresolved D. V shed 0 bases and J shed 2 bases, with 12 bases lying between them. In germline, CDR1 is SGDLS, CDR2 YYNGEE. The CDR3 is 15 amino acids. In DNA, the CDR3 is TGTGCCAGCAGCGTAGCTGCCAGTCCCCCCTACGAGCAGTACTTC. Translating it yields CASSVAASPPYEQYF.

The chain carries TRBV7-2 and TRBJ1-1, with D uncertain. From germline, CDR1 is SGHTA and CDR2 FQGNSA. The CDR3 sequence is 13 residues long. Deletions cut 2 bases from V and 3 bases from J, with 7 bases between. CDR3: CASSLIKDTEAFF. The DNA for the CDR3 is TGTGCCAGCAGCTTAATCAAGGACACTGAAGCTTTCTTT.

V is TRBV6-5 and J is TRBJ1-1; D remains ambiguous. The germline V gene has CDR1 MNHEY and CDR2 SVGAGI. The CDR3 covers 15 residues. Trimming removed 7 bases from V and 5 bases from J, with 20 bases in between. The CDR3 protein is CASKLTWRVITEAFF. The CDR3 bases are TGTGCCAGCAAACTAACGTGGAGGGTTATTACTGAAGCTTTCTTT.

CDR3 region: CASRGITGGHTDTQYF. The CDR3 DNA sequence: TGTGCCAGCAGGGGGATAACAGGGGGCCACACAGATACGCAGTATTTT. The chain links TRBV28 to TRBJ2-3, with TRBD1 matching 9 bases. The CDR3 spans 16 residues. Germline values: CDR1 MDHEN, CDR2 SYDVKM. After removal of 6 bases from V and 2 bases from J, the junction contained 9 bases not matched to a gene.

The V gene is TRBV10-3, the J gene TRBJ2-3, with 9 bases matching TRBD2. This CDR3 is built from 18 residues. Germline-derived CDR1 and CDR2 are ENHRY and SYGVKD. V was clipped by 0 bases and J by 2 bases; unmatched bases: 9. This chain's CDR3 is CAISESGGLAKATDTQYF. The CDR3 DNA follows: TGTGCCATCAGTGAGTCGGGTGGACTAGCGAAAGCCACAGATACGCAGTATTTT.